The next 22 T cell receptor beta chains were all read from a single sample in a study of blood T cells in healthy people across ages. Next came a second PCR, run for about 6 to 12 cycles, which used a sample-barcoded 5' primer along with a J-beta primer mix. TCRdb fed the 5' RACE reads into MiXCR, producing one record per CDR3 protein. In the table there are 1.2 million to 1.5 million distinct CDR3 sequences, roughly 64% of which are singletons. The sequenced material came from blood. Source of these receptors: a man between 18 and 35 years old in good health.

V usage is TRBV20-1 and J usage is TRBJ2-7, with D perhaps TRBD2 (7 bases). Germline assignment: CDR1 DFQATT and CDR2 SNEGSKA (reference sequence). V was trimmed by 5 bases and J by 4 bases, leaving 24 bases between them. CDR3 length equals 16 residues. The CDR3, as DNA: TGCAGTGCTCCCCCGGGGGGAGGGGGGAATAGGTACGAGCAGTACTTC. The encoded protein is CSAPPGGGGNRYEQYF.

This clonotype was recorded only once. V is TRBV7-2 and J is TRBJ1-3; D is uncertain. Germline loops: CDR1 SGHTA, CDR2 FQGNSA. V lost 5 bases, J lost 2 bases, and 13 bases lay in between. The CDR3 contains 15 residues. Here the CDR3 DNA reads TGTGCCAGCAGCCATTACAGAACAGCTGGAAACACCATATATTTT. This codes for CASSHYRTAGNTIYF.

This clonotype has a handful of counts. The chain employs TRBV15 and TRBJ2-7, with unresolved D. There are 15 residues in the CDR3. V was clipped by 0 bases and J by 5 bases, with 14 bases between them. CDR1 LNHNV and CDR2 YYDKDF come from the germline V gene (reference sequence). The CDR3 DNA is TGTGCCACCAGCAGAGATCTCGGCGAGATCCACGAGCAGTACTTC. Protein: CATSRDLGEIHEQYF.

There are a few counts of this clonotype. This chain uses TRBV5-1 with TRBJ2-1; 11 bases align to TRBD1. CDR1 and CDR2 (germline): SGHRS, YFSETQ. The V segment lost 3 bases and the J segment 7 bases; nucleotides outside the gene matches: 9. CDR3 length: 16 residues. The CDR3 reads CASSSNGGTGGNEQFF. For the CDR3, the DNA is TGCGCCAGCAGCTCTAACGGAGGGACAGGGGGGAATGAGCAGTTCTTC.

This clonotype was counted once. The J gene is TRBJ2-2, the V gene TRBV4-1; the D gene is possibly TRBD1 (5 bases). The CDR3 spans 15 residues. Trimming shortened V by 2 bases and J by 4 bases, and 11 bases separated the two germline ends. Germline-derived CDR1 and CDR2 are MGHRA and YSYEKL. The CDR3 DNA reads as TGCGCCAGCAGCCAACAACTTACAGGCACCGGGGAGCTGTTTTTT. It translates to CASSQQLTGTGELFF.

V is TRBV9 and J is TRBJ2-7; D gene ambiguous. Trimming removed 4 bases from V and 0 bases from J, with 11 bases in between. The CDR3 extends over 14 amino acids. Germline V CDR1 and CDR2: SGDLS, YYNGEE. CDR3 loop: CASSRDQNSYEQYF. The CDR3 nucleotides are TGTGCCAGCAGCCGTGACCAAAACTCCTACGAGCAGTACTTC.

This rearrangement joins TRBV4-2 to TRBJ2-1, with TRBD2 as a possible D gene (7 bases). CDR3 size: 15 residues. From germline, CDR1 is LGHNA and CDR2 YNFKEQ. V gave up 1 base and J gave up 3 bases, with 10 bases separating them. The CDR3 DNA follows: TGTGCCAGCAGCCAAGGGAGGGGGGGCTACAATGAGCAGTTCTTC. It specifies CASSQGRGGYNEQFF.

The chain couples TRBV20-1 to TRBJ2-1; 9 positions match TRBD2. The V segment lost 5 bases and the J segment 6 bases; nucleotides outside the gene matches: 5. Germline V gives CDR1 DFQATT, CDR2 SNEGSKA (reference sequence). The CDR3 consists of 13 residues. The CDR3 region is CSAGGLAVNEQFF. In DNA, the CDR3 is TGCAGTGCTGGGGGACTAGCTGTCAATGAGCAGTTCTTC.

The chain combines TRBV7-9 with TRBJ2-1; D gene unclear. The CDR3 extends over 12 amino acids. V gave up 3 bases and J gave up 8 bases, with 8 bases separating them. Germline CDR1 and CDR2: SEHNR and FQNEAQ (reference sequence). The CDR3 reads CASSFDADEQFF. In nucleotides, the CDR3 is TGTGCCAGCAGCTTTGATGCTGATGAGCAGTTCTTC.

This sequence joins TRBV10-1 and TRBJ2-2; 7 bases line up with TRBD2. The CDR3 has 15 residues. V was clipped by 3 bases and J by 6 bases; unmatched bases: 7. CDR1 is WNHNN and CDR2 is SYGVQD in the germline V gene (reference sequence). The CDR3 is CASSDPGGGSGELFF. CDR3 DNA sequence: TGCGCCAGCAGTGACCCGGGAGGTGGCTCCGGGGAGCTGTTTTTT.

The chain recombines TRBV12-3 or TRBV12-4 with TRBJ1-4; D not resolved. Trimming took off 6 bases at V and 4 bases at J, with 12 bases between the two ends. The CDR3 runs 14 residues. CDR3: CASSNQSHNEKLFF. The CDR3, as DNA: TGTGCCAGCAGCAACCAGTCCCATAATGAAAAACTGTTTTTT.

This clonotype was seen once. Compared with germline, one end of the junction differs, possibly owing to a read error. V is TRBV15 and J is TRBJ2-3; either TRBD1 or TRBD2 may supply D (5 bases each). CDR1 is LNHNV and CDR2 is YYDKDF in the germline V gene (reference sequence). The CDR3 totals 14 residues. The CDR3 spells CGTSPRGGTDTQYF. CDR3 sequence (DNA): TGTGGCACCAGCCCCCGGGGCGGAACAGATACGCAGTATTTT. Full variable domain (rest looked up from reference TRBV15 and TRBJ2-3): DAMVIQNPRYQVTQFGKPVTLSCSQTLNHNVMYWYQQKSSQAPKLLFHYYDKDFNNEADTPDNFQSRRPNTSFCFLDIRSPGLGDTAMYLCGTSPRGGTDTQYFGPGTRLTVL.

The gene calls are TRBV11-2 and TRBJ2-4, with D maybe TRBD1 (7 bases). The V gene's germline CDR1 is SGHAT and CDR2 FQNNGV. V was shortened by 4 bases and J by 8 bases, with 18 bases between the two germline ends. CDR3 size: 15 residues. For the CDR3, the DNA is TGTGCCAGCAGCTCCGGCCAGGGGGGTGAGGACATTCAGTACTTC. Its protein product is CASSSGQGGEDIQYF.

The chain employs TRBV20-1 and TRBJ2-7, with a tentative D call TRBD2 (5 bases). The CDR3 sequence is 13 residues long. Germline V gene data show CDR1 as DFQATT and CDR2 as SNEGSKA (reference sequence). Trimming took off 3 bases at V and 6 bases at J, with 15 bases between the two ends. Written as DNA, the CDR3 is TGCAGTGCTAGTGCAAGGACTGCTTCCGAGCAGTACTTC. Protein: CSASARTASEQYF.

J is TRBJ2-1 and V is TRBV12-5, with D maybe TRBD2 (7 bases). Germline-derived CDR1 and CDR2 are LGHNT and FRNRAP. Trimming left V 3 bases short and J 9 bases short, with 18 bases between. The CDR3 length is 15 residues. The CDR3 loop reads CASGFEGRGLTEQFF. The CDR3 coding sequence is TGTGCTAGTGGTTTTGAGGGGAGGGGGTTGACTGAGCAGTTCTTC.

This clonotype was counted between two and nine times. The gene calls are TRBV29-1 and TRBJ2-3, with 8 bases lining up with TRBD2. This CDR3 has 12 amino acids. Germline V gene lookup returns CDR1 SQVTM and CDR2 ANQGSEA. The CDR3 nucleotides read TGCAGTACTCCGGGACTAGGCTATACGCAGTATTTT. Translating gives CSTPGLGYTQYF.

The chain links TRBV7-9 to TRBJ2-1; unclear D gene. The CDR3 is made up of 14 amino acids. V lost 4 bases and J 3 bases, leaving 10 bases between the germline ends. Germline V gene lookup returns CDR1 SEHNR and CDR2 FQNEAQ (reference sequence). The CDR3 region has the DNA TGTGCCAGCAGCTCCCTTGGGTACTACAATGAGCAGTTCTTC. Its translation: CASSSLGYYNEQFF. Filled out from reference TRBV7-9 and TRBJ2-1, the complete variable domain reads DTGVSQNPRHKITKRGQNVTFRCDPISEHNRLYWYRQTLGQGPEFLTYFQNEAQLEKSRLLSDRFSAERPKGSFSTLEIQRTEQGDSAMYLCASSSLGYYNEQFFGPGTRLTVL.

The J gene is TRBJ2-3, the V gene TRBV20-1; D is ambiguous. This CDR3 has 13 amino acids. V shed 4 bases and J shed 1 base, with 9 bases lying between them. Germline loops: CDR1 DFQATT, CDR2 SNEGSKA (reference sequence). The CDR3 loop is CSAIFGGTDTQYF. Here the CDR3 DNA reads TGCAGTGCTATCTTTGGAGGCACAGATACGCAGTATTTT.

This clonotype was observed a few times. The CDR3 DNA follows: TGTGCCAGCAACAGGACCCCGTCGAATGAGCAGTTCTTC. It specifies CASNRTPSNEQFF. The chain carries TRBV6-2 or TRBV6-3 and TRBJ2-1; D is possibly TRBD1 (5 bases). V was clipped by 7 bases and J by 7 bases, with 14 bases between them. CDR3 length: 13 residues. Germline loops: CDR1 MNHEY, CDR2 SVGEGT.

The chain couples TRBV6-6 to TRBJ2-4; D is ambiguous. V was trimmed by 2 bases and J by 8 bases, leaving 4 bases between them. The CDR3 runs to 11 residues. Germline values: CDR1 MNHNY, CDR2 SVGAGI (reference sequence). The CDR3 sequence is CASSYKDIQYF. Written as DNA, the CDR3 is TGTGCCAGCAGTTACAAGGACATTCAGTACTTC.

V and J are TRBV7-9 and TRBJ1-2, with D tentatively TRBD1 (6 bases). The CDR3 length is 15 residues. V lost 7 bases and J lost 1, with 16 bases in between. Germline V gives CDR1 SEHNR, CDR2 FQNEAQ (reference sequence). The CDR3 spells CASTQGRGDNYGYTF. In nucleotides, the CDR3 is TGTGCCAGCACTCAGGGCAGGGGAGATAACTATGGCTACACCTTC.

The chain links TRBV4-1 to TRBJ2-3; a possible D gene is TRBD2 (6 bases). CDR1 and CDR2 from the germline V gene are MGHRA and YSYEKL. This CDR3 region has 18 residues. Trimming took off 4 bases at V and 1 base at J, with 21 bases between the two ends. CDR3 sequence: CASSRLPGTASGTDTQYF. The DNA of the CDR3 is TGCGCCAGCAGCCGGCTTCCGGGGACGGCTAGCGGCACAGATACGCAGTATTTT.